What follows is one T cell receptor (beta chain) and its context. Its binding antigen is unknown. No qualities accompany the bases; no much larger clone lies one base away. The donors were included in the validation cohort of some 120 subjects, a group kept apart from the roughly 700-subject first cohort. These data are taken from a study of cytomegalovirus exposure and HLA in healthy donors listed by TCRdb under 2017. Context from the whole study: According to a later analysis, the 120 or so validation repertoires were produced on the same platform as the 700 or so repertoires of the first cohort. The study was designed to test whether signatures of past pathogen exposure could be identified by cataloging public T cell receptors. Besides the first cohort of hundreds of subjects, a separate validation cohort made up of about 120 different subjects was used. To predict cytomegalovirus infection status, the study brought together high-throughput TCR immunosequencing, statistical association of individual TCRs with disease status, and machine learning.

The CDR3 contains 14 residues, cysteine and phenylalanine counted. CDR3 DNA is the only sequence kept; it has 42 bases, read in frame from the first base. Looking up the germline V gene yields CDR1 MNHEY and CDR2 SVGAGI. The junction shows trimming of 2 bases on V and 2 bases on J, plus 10 bases between the germline ends. Libraries were prepared through the immunoSEQ multiplex PCR assay. The source study handled its data this way. A statistical classification framework was developed to diagnose cytomegalovirus status using the catalog of TCR beta chain sequences. TCRdb carries this immuneACCESS record with in-frame sequences only. Its versions omit some clonotypes, under half of them owing to an unresolved V gene in the studies checked, with the rest unexplained. Clonal size and the V and J genes are those of that table, whereas D and trimming came from the DNA. The sample includes around 150,000 clones, with nearly 90% observed a single time. The top ten hold approximately 10% of the sample.

Results the study describes overall, beyond this receptor: Across donors, most TCR sequences were observed very rarely, whereas some public TCRs were present in many individuals. The validation cohort had no HLA typing available for a later analysis, so co-occurrence within that cohort was assessed over all 120 or so repertoires. Cytomegalovirus status was reported to be diagnosed by the classifier with high specificity and sensitivity in both the original and validation cohorts. According to the authors, the approach could potentially be generalized to other disease states and immunological phenotypes. The study listed approximately 150 TCR beta chains as associated with cytomegalovirus. A few of the identified cytomegalovirus-associated TCR beta chains were confirmed in vitro to be specific for cytomegalovirus antigens. Subsequent analysis determined that TCRs grouped into clusters in the first cohort also showed a tendency toward co-occurrence across the roughly 120 validation repertoires, and 94% of cluster scores exceeded 0.

The clonotype was recovered from a woman under 30 in good health and CMV-seropositive. Sequencing was carried out using PBMCs. The chain is encoded by TRBV6-5 joined to TRBJ2-7; the D segment could be TRBD1, given 6 matching bases. The DNA sequence reads TGTGCCAGCAGTTACCACAGGGACACCTACGAGCAGTACTTC. This codes for CASSYHRDTYEQYF.